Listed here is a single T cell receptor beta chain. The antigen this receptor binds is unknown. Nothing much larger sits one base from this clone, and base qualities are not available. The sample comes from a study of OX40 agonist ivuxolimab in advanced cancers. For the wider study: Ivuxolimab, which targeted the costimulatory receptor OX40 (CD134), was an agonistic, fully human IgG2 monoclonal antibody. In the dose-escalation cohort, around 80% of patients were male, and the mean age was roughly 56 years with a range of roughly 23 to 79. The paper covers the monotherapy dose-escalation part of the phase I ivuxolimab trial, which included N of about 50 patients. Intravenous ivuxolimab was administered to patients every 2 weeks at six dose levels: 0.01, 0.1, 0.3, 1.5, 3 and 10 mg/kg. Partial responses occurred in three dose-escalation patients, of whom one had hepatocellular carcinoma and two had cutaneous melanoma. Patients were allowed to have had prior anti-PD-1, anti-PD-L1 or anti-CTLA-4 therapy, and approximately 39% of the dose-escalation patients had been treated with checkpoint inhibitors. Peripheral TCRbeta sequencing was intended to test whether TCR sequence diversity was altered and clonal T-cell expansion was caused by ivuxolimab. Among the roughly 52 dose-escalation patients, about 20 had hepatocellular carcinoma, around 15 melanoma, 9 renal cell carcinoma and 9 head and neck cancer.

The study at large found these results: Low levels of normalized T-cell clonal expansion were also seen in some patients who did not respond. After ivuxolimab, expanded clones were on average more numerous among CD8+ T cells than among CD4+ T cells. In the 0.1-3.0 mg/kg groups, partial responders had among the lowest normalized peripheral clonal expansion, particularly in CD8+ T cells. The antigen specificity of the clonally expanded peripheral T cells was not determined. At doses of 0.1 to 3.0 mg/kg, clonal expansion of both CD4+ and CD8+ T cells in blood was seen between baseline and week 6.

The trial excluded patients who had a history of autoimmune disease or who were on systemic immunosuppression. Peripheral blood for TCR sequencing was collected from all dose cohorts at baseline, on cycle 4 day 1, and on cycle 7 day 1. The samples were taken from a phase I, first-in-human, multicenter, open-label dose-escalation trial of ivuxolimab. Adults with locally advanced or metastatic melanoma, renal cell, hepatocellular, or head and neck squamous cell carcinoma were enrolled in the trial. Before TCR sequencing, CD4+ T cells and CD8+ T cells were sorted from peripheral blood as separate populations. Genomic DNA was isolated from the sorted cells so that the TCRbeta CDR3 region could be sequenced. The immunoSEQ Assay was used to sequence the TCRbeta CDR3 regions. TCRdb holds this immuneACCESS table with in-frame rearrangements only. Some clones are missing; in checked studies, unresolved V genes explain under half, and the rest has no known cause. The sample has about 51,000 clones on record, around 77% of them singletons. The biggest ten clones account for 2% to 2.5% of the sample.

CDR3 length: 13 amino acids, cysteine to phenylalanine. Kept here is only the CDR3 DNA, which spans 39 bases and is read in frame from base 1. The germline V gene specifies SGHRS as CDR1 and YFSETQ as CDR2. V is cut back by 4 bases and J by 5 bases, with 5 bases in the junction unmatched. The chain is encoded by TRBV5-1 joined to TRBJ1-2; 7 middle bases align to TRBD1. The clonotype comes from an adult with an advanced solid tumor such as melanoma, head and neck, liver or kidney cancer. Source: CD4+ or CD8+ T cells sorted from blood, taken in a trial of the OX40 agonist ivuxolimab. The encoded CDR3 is CASSRDSSYGYTF. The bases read TGCGCCAGCAGCAGGGACAGTTCGTATGGCTACACCTTC.